These T cell receptor beta chains were read from a single sample in a study of vaccination and CD4 T cells after COVID-19. No cognate antigen is known for these TCRs. Each CDR3 protein gets one entry after TCRdb re-called the PCR reads with MiXCR. This sample has around 15,000 distinct CDR3 sequences, with around 50% found just once. Sequencing used CD4+ T cells from blood, cultured in vitro, obtained about 7 months after SARS-CoV-2 vaccination. These receptors originate from a human donor who had recovered from COVID-19. The CDR3 runs from the conserved cysteine through the conserved F or W.

V gene: TRBV20-1
CDR3 protein: CSARPPGWSPLHF

V gene: TRBV19
CDR3 protein: CATRDSPTDTQYF

V gene: TRBV2
CDR3 protein: CASSDRGATWNSPLHF

V gene: TRBV7-8
CDR3 protein: CASSLYRGIQDTEAFF

V gene: TRBV7-3
CDR3 protein: CASSRQGSTEAFF

V gene: TRBV6-1
CDR3 protein: CASSRQGWSGNTIYF

V gene: TRBV6-1
CDR3 protein: CASSRGQGESPLHF

V gene: TRBV7-8
CDR3 protein: CASSLGISYNSPLHF

V gene: TRBV11-3
CDR3 protein: CASSQAGADTQYF

V gene: TRBV6-1
CDR3 protein: CASRETGTDTQYF

V gene: TRBV19
CDR3 protein: CASSPLRDSQLYGYTF

V gene: TRBV20-1
CDR3 protein: CSARDQDRGGRTDTQYF

V gene: TRBV29-1
CDR3 protein: CSVADRGAETQYF

V gene: TRBV11-2
CDR3 protein: CASNTLGFSDTQYF

V gene: TRBV27
CDR3 protein: CASRPGGLLRAMNTEAFF

V gene: TRBV24-1
CDR3 protein: CATSDLPTSPGTDTQYF

V gene: TRBV9
CDR3 protein: CASSSLASGITDTQYF

V gene: TRBV7-8
CDR3 protein: CASTLAGVSYEQYF

V gene: TRBV6-1
CDR3 protein: CASTTRVDYGYTF

V gene: TRBV28
CDR3 protein: CASSSSWTGGVYEQYF

V gene: TRBV7-2
CDR3 protein: CASSPRGPNPGSDTQYF

V gene: TRBV15
CDR3 protein: CATSREGGRGAGELFF

V gene: TRBV5-5
CDR3 protein: CASSSIGSRVNYEQYF

V gene: TRBV20-1
CDR3 protein: CSARPPRHPTDTQYF

V gene: TRBV20-1
CDR3 protein: CSALIGGRRSNQPQHF

V gene: TRBV20-1
CDR3 protein: CSARAQAGSTEAFF

V gene: TRBV20-1
CDR3 protein: CSARTGNYGYTF

V gene: TRBV6-5
CDR3 protein: CASSYPPTAFF

V gene: TRBV6-5
CDR3 protein: CASSYNSGAPLGAFF

V gene: TRBV19
CDR3 protein: CASSIVGSYYGYTF

V gene: TRBV20-1
CDR3 protein: CSAMTSSETQYF

V gene: TRBV6-2/TRBV6-3
CDR3 protein: CASRELDNEQFF